This TCR beta chain came from a study of blood T cell repertoires in COVID-19. Across the whole study: Italy, Spain and the United States were the sources of the convalescent and acute COVID-19 samples. T cells, B-cell-depleted T cells, or PBMCs supplied cDNA or gDNA.

Germline CDR1 is SGHRS and CDR2 is YFSETQ. The ends were cut back, 6 bases at V and 1 base at J, with 10 bases in the middle. CDR3 length equals 14 residues. Generated by immunoSEQ multiplex PCR, the TCRdb table keeps only in-frame clones and is missing some. The data contain around 140,000 clones, about 86% of them singletons. The sequenced material came from peripheral blood. This receptor was taken from a woman aged 55-70 years with active or convalescent COVID-19. V is TRBV5-1 and J is TRBJ1-4, with D maybe TRBD1 (5 bases). DNA of the CDR3: TGCGCCAGCACGCGGGGGGAAACTAATGAAAAACTGTTTTTT. It is translated as CASTRGETNEKLFF.